A single sample gave rise to the 29 T cell receptor beta chains below, sequenced in a study of radiotherapy plus CTLA-4 blockade in lung cancer. Measured with immunoSEQ multiplex PCR; TCRdb has only the in-frame clones, and not every one. The sample has around 59,000 clones, 77% seen once; the top ten hold 3% to 4%. Specimen: peripheral blood, collected from a patient treated with radiotherapy plus ipilimumab. The receptors were gathered from a human donor with non-small cell lung cancer who had a partial response to radiotherapy plus ipilimumab.

The V call is TRBV5-1, the J call TRBJ2-5; 10 nucleotides line up with TRBD2. Trimming removed 0 bases from V and 2 bases from J; junction bases left unmatched: 10. Germline V gives CDR1 SGHRS, CDR2 YFSETQ. The CDR3 loop spans 18 amino acids. The CDR3 loop is CASSLGGSSGGPQETQYF. For the CDR3, the DNA is TGCGCCAGCAGCTTGGGTGGTTCTAGCGGGGGCCCTCAAGAGACCCAGTACTTC.

This chain links TRBV6-1 with TRBJ1-1; D possibly corresponds to TRBD1 (6 bases). Germline-derived CDR1 and CDR2 are MNHNS and SASEGT. The germline V and J ends were trimmed by 10 bases and 1 base, with 16 bases remaining between them. CDR3 length: 14 amino acids. CDR3: CATQDSRRNTEAFF. The CDR3 DNA sequence: TGTGCCACTCAGGACAGCAGAAGGAACACTGAAGCTTTCTTT.

This clone was counted only a few times. This sequence joins TRBV5-5 and TRBJ1-5; 7 bases are shared with TRBD1. V shed 4 bases, J shed 2 bases, and the junction held 3 bases outside the gene matches. Germline V gene sequence: CDR1 SGHKS, CDR2 YYEKEE (reference sequence). This CDR3 has 14 residues. The CDR3 nucleotides are TGTGCCAGCAGCGGGACAGACCGCAATCAGCCCCAGCATTTT. This translates into CASSGTDRNQPQHF.

The V and J genes are TRBV6-5 and TRBJ2-1; 7 nucleotides line up with TRBD2. Germline trimming cut 2 bases from V and 6 bases from J; bases unmatched to any gene: 4. Per germline, CDR1 MNHEY and CDR2 SVGAGI. The CDR3 loop spans 14 amino acids. CDR3 loop: CASSYVGGGNEQFF. In DNA, the CDR3 is TGTGCCAGCAGTTACGTTGGGGGGGGCAATGAGCAGTTCTTC.

The J gene is TRBJ2-5, the V gene TRBV11-1; D is undetermined. The V gene's germline CDR1 is SGHAT and CDR2 FQDESV (reference sequence). CDR3 length: 11 residues. The V and J ends lost 5 bases and 5 bases respectively, with 6 bases between them. Written as DNA, the CDR3 is TGTGCCAGCAGCCACAAGGAGACCCAGTACTTC. Translation gives CASSHKETQYF.

This clone showed up just once. The chain has TRBV13 and TRBJ2-7; 7 bases align to TRBD1. CDR1 and CDR2 from the germline V gene are PRHDT and FYEKMQ (reference sequence). The CDR3 covers 15 residues. Unmatched junction bases numbered 12, after V lost 3 bases and J lost 7 bases. DNA for the CDR3: TGTGCCAGCAGCTTGACAGGGACAACTACTGAAGAGCAGTACTTC. Translation gives CASSLTGTTTEEQYF.

The genes are TRBV7-3 and TRBJ2-3, with 9 bases that match TRBD2. The V gene's germline CDR1 is SGHTA and CDR2 FQGTGA. Losses at the gene ends were 2 bases for V and 3 bases for J; bases not matched to a gene: 6. This CDR3 spans 16 amino acids. The CDR3 sequence is CASSLVGGGETDTQYF. The DNA for the CDR3 is TGTGCCAGCAGCTTAGTTGGCGGGGGGGAAACAGATACGCAGTATTTT.

This clone showed up just once. The chain recombines TRBV29-1 with TRBJ1-2; 8 bases align to TRBD1. Germline CDR1 is SQVTM and CDR2 is ANQGSEA. This CDR3 contains 13 residues. J gave up 7 bases and V 6 bases, and 10 bases lay outside the gene matches. DNA for the CDR3: TGCAGCGTGGGGTCGACAGGGGATAGTGGCTACACCTTC. Translating it yields CSVGSTGDSGYTF. The full variable domain, rest sourced from reference TRBV29-1 and TRBJ1-2, is SAVISQKPSRDICQRGTSLTIQCQVDSQVTMMFWYRQQPGQSLTLIATANQGSEATYESGFVIDKFPISRPNLTFSTLTVSNMSPEDSSIYLCSVGSTGDSGYTFGSGTRLTVV.

This chain uses TRBV29-1 with TRBJ2-7; D remains ambiguous. This CDR3 has 12 residues. Germline CDR1 and CDR2: SQVTM and ANQGSEA. V was trimmed by 6 bases and J by 1 base, leaving 10 bases between them. The CDR3 DNA reads as TGCAGCGTCACACAGAGTTCCTACGAGCAGTACTTC. Protein product: CSVTQSSYEQYF.

The chain has TRBV7-3 and TRBJ2-1; 10 nucleotides match TRBD2. The V gene end was trimmed by 0 bases and the J gene end by 6 bases; junction bases not matched to a gene: 11. Germline assignment: CDR1 SGHTA and CDR2 FQGTGA. The CDR3 runs to 18 residues. The CDR3 DNA reads as TGTGCCAGCAGCTTAACGGCCCCCATGCAGCGGGGGGGCAATGAGCAGTTCTTC. Protein product: CASSLTAPMQRGGNEQFF.

The rearrangement uses TRBV7-9 and TRBJ1-1; 7 bases are shared with TRBD1. Germline CDR1 reads SEHNR; CDR2 reads FQNEAQ (reference sequence). V dropped 5 bases and J dropped 3; count of bases not matched to a gene: 15. CDR3 size: 17 residues. The DNA for the CDR3 is TGTGCCAGCAGCCCCAGACAGGGTTTAATTGGTGACACTGAAGCTTTCTTT. It specifies CASSPRQGLIGDTEAFF.

This chain links TRBV4-1 with TRBJ2-7; possibly TRBD2 for D (7 bases). V lost 4 bases, J lost 4 bases, and 17 bases lay in between. The germline CDR1 and CDR2 sequences are MGHRA and YSYEKL. This CDR3 is built from 15 residues. As DNA, the CDR3 is TGCGCCAGCAGCCCGGTGGCGGGGGCTAATTACGAGCAGTACTTC. It translates to CASSPVAGANYEQYF.

The chain couples TRBV7-2 to TRBJ1-2, with TRBD1 as a possible D gene (5 bases). This CDR3 has 12 amino acids. V was pared by 6 bases and J by 6 bases, with 11 bases between. The germline gives CDR1 SGHTA, CDR2 FQGNSA. CDR3 residues: CASSPSGDGYTF. CDR3 sequence (DNA): TGTGCCAGCAGTCCTTCGGGGGATGGCTACACCTTC.

The chain uses TRBV29-1 and TRBJ1-5, with a weak D call TRBD1 (6 bases). Germline-derived CDR1 and CDR2 are SQVTM and ANQGSEA. V was clipped by 5 bases and J by 5 bases, with 13 bases between them. This CDR3 has 13 amino acids. The CDR3 coding sequence is TGCAGCGTTCAGACAGGTGGGGATCAGCCCCAGCATTTT. Its protein product is CSVQTGGDQPQHF.

V gene TRBV6-5 combines with J gene TRBJ2-5, with a tentative D call TRBD1 (6 bases). Trimming stripped 2 bases from V and 3 bases from J, with 7 bases between. The length of the CDR3 is 13 residues. The germline V gene encodes CDR1 MNHEY and CDR2 SVGAGI. DNA for the CDR3: TGTGCCAGCAGTTACGCAGGGGAAGAGACCCAGTACTTC. Its translation: CASSYAGEETQYF.

The chain is built from TRBV9 and TRBJ2-1, with 9 bases matching TRBD1. Germline loops: CDR1 SGDLS, CDR2 YYNGEE. There are 17 residues in the CDR3. The junction had 13 bases not matched to a gene; V was cut back by 4 bases and J by 5 bases. This CDR3 is CASSPRDRDLLHNEQFF. The CDR3 DNA reads TGTGCCAGCAGCCCTCGGGACAGGGATCTCCTACACAATGAGCAGTTCTTC. The complete variable domain, with remaining parts taken from reference TRBV9 and TRBJ2-1, reads DSGVTQTPKHLITATGQRVTLRCSPRSGDLSVYWYQQSLDQGLQFLIQYYNGEERAKGNILERFSAQQFPDLHSELNLSSLELGDSALYFCASSPRDRDLLHNEQFFGPGTRLTVL.

The sample holds one count of this clone. The rearrangement uses TRBV5-4 and TRBJ1-4; D is unresolved. V dropped 4 bases and J dropped 4 bases, with 14 bases sitting between them. In germline, CDR1 is SGHNT, CDR2 YYREEE (reference sequence). The CDR3 spans 15 residues. The CDR3 loop reads CASSKDSGYNEKLFF. CDR3 nucleotide sequence: TGTGCCAGCAGCAAGGATTCGGGATATAATGAAAAACTGTTTTTT.

The chain couples TRBV5-4 to TRBJ2-6; 7 bases line up with TRBD1. Trimming cost V 5 bases and J 0 bases; bases outside gene matches: 8. Germline CDR1 SGHNT, CDR2 YYREEE (reference sequence). CDR3 length: 17 amino acids. The CDR3 here is CASRGRDSHSGANVLTF. The CDR3 DNA reads as TGTGCCAGCAGGGGACGGGACAGCCACTCTGGGGCCAACGTCCTGACTTTC.

This clone was seen a handful of times. The chain uses TRBV28 and TRBJ1-6, with 8 bases fitting TRBD1. V shed 5 bases and J 10 bases; nucleotides not matched to a gene: 7. This CDR3 contains 14 residues. CDR1 is MDHEN and CDR2 is SYDVKM in the germline V gene. The CDR3, as DNA: TGTGCCAGCAGTCCCGGACAGGGCGGCTCACCCCTCCACTTT. It yields the protein CASSPGQGGSPLHF. The entire variable domain, with the rest obtained from reference TRBV28 and TRBJ1-6, is as follows: DVKVTQSSRYLVKRTGEKVFLECVQDMDHENMFWYRQDPGLGLRLIYFSYDVKMKEKGDIPEGYSVSREKKERFSLILESASTNQTSMYLCASSPGQGGSPLHFGNGTRLTVT.

V usage is TRBV19 and J usage is TRBJ2-7; TRBD2 matches at 8 bases. The V and J ends lost 4 bases and 5 bases, in that order; junction bases with no gene match: 4. CDR3 length: 13 residues. Germline CDR1 is LNHDA and CDR2 is SQIVND (reference sequence). DNA for the CDR3: TGTGCCAGTAGTAGCGCGGGGGGTAACGAGCAGTACTTC. Translation gives CASSSAGGNEQYF. Full variable domain (missing parts from reference TRBV19 and TRBJ2-7): DGGITQSPKYLFRKEGQNVTLSCEQNLNHDAMYWYRQDPGQGLRLIYYSQIVNDFQKGDIAEGYSVSREKKESFPLTVTSAQKNPTAFYLCASSSAGGNEQYFGPGTRLTVT.

CDR3 amino acids: CASSPTGLNEKLFF. CDR3 DNA: TGCGCCAGCAGCCCGACAGGGCTCAATGAAAAACTGTTTTTT. The chain has TRBV5-1 and TRBJ1-4, with TRBD1 identical over 7 bases. The CDR3 runs to 14 residues. Germline-derived CDR1 and CDR2 are SGHRS and YFSETQ. V shed 4 bases, J shed 5 bases, and the junction held 5 bases outside the gene matches.

This clone was seen once. The genes are TRBV6-1 and TRBJ2-2; no firm D call. Trimming left V 3 bases short and J 7 bases short, with 9 bases between. The CDR3 loop spans 13 amino acids. CDR1 is MNHNS, CDR2 SASEGT, per germline. CDR3 DNA: TGTGCCAGCAGTGAGGCCGATGGCGGGGAGCTGTTTTTT. Encoded protein: CASSEADGGELFF.

The chain couples TRBV7-9 to TRBJ2-5, with D possibly being TRBD1 (6 bases). The V end was cut by 0 bases, the J end by 0 bases, with 8 bases between. The CDR3 consists of 15 residues. Germline CDR1 is SEHNR and CDR2 is FQNEAQ (reference sequence). CDR3 in DNA: TGTGCCAGCAGCTTAGCTCAGGGGTACCAAGAGACCCAGTACTTC. Amino acid sequence: CASSLAQGYQETQYF.

This clone has only one observation. The chain links TRBV28 to TRBJ1-2, with 11 nucleotides matching TRBD1. The V and J ends lost 2 bases and 8 bases, in that order; junction bases with no gene match: 7. The length of the CDR3 is 15 residues. CDR1 and CDR2 (germline): MDHEN, SYDVKM. In DNA, the CDR3 is TGTGCCAGCAGTTTAATCGGGACAGGGGGAGGCGGCTACACCTTC. This codes for CASSLIGTGGGGYTF.

The gene calls are TRBV7-8 and TRBJ2-7; a possible D gene is TRBD1 (5 bases). CDR1 is SGHVS and CDR2 is FQNEAQ in the germline V gene. The V and J ends lost 6 bases and 6 bases respectively, with 12 bases between them. This CDR3 spans 12 amino acids. CDR3 sequence: CASSTQGTEQYF. The CDR3 coding sequence is TGTGCCAGCAGTACCCAGGGAACCGAGCAGTACTTC.

This clone was seen a single time. The chain employs TRBV9 and TRBJ1-2; possibly TRBD1 for D (5 bases). Trimming took off 1 base at V and 7 bases at J, with 14 bases between the two ends. CDR3 length: 14 residues. Germline loops: CDR1 SGDLS, CDR2 YYNGEE. In nucleotides, the CDR3 is TGTGCCAGCAGCGTACAGCAGGGTGGCTCTGGCTACACCTTC. It yields the protein CASSVQQGGSGYTF.

The V call is TRBV7-9, the J call TRBJ2-3, with D tentatively TRBD1 (5 bases). Germline-derived CDR1 and CDR2 are SEHNR and FQNEAQ (reference sequence). The CDR3 runs to 14 residues. Trimming cost V 5 bases and J 2 bases, with 11 bases left between them. As DNA, the CDR3 is TGTGCCAGCAGCCCTCAGGGTACCACAGATACGCAGTATTTT. The encoded protein is CASSPQGTTDTQYF. The full variable domain, completed using reference TRBV7-9 and TRBJ2-3, is DTGVSQNPRHKITKRGQNVTFRCDPISEHNRLYWYRQTLGQGPEFLTYFQNEAQLEKSRLLSDRFSAERPKGSFSTLEIQRTEQGDSAMYLCASSPQGTTDTQYFGPGTRLTVL.

V gene TRBV6-5 combines with J gene TRBJ2-7, with D tentatively TRBD1 (6 bases). Germline V gene sequence: CDR1 MNHEY, CDR2 SVGAGI. This CDR3 is built from 13 residues. V lost 2 bases, J lost 2 bases, and 7 bases lay in between. CDR3 nucleotide sequence: TGTGCCAGCAGTTACCAGGGGACCTACGAGCAGTACTTC. Its protein product is CASSYQGTYEQYF.

This clone was counted a single time. This chain uses TRBV11-2 with TRBJ2-7; 8 bases are shared with TRBD1. CDR3 size: 13 residues. In germline, CDR1 is SGHAT, CDR2 FQNNGV. V gave up 5 bases and J gave up 6 bases; unmatched junction bases: 6. CDR3 in amino acids: CASSMGTGGEQYF. CDR3 nucleotide sequence: TGTGCCAGCAGCATGGGGACAGGTGGCGAGCAGTACTTC.